This TCR beta chain was recorded in a study of blood T cell repertoires in COVID-19. Study details: PBMCs, B-cell-depleted T cells, or T cells were the source of the cDNA or gDNA that made up the material.

Per the original methods: Nucleated cell counts were estimated from reference gene primer amplification. TCRdb's copy holds only in-frame clones and misses some; the assay was immunoSEQ multiplex PCR. V, J and clone size are taken as reported in that table, and D and trimming were inferred from the DNA itself. This table has 110,000 to 150,000 clones, more than 65% appearing once. The CDR3 spans 13 residues. Germline CDR1 KGHSH, CDR2 LQKENI. Trimming pared 4 bases from V and 6 bases from J, leaving 12 bases between. The clonotype originates from a man aged 55-75 years with acute or convalescent COVID-19. The sample comprised peripheral blood. The chain couples TRBV18 to TRBJ1-2, with D perhaps TRBD1 (6 bases). The CDR3 DNA reads TGTGCCAGCTCACAACAGGGTTGGGATGGCTACACCTTC. Protein sequence: CASSQQGWDGYTF.